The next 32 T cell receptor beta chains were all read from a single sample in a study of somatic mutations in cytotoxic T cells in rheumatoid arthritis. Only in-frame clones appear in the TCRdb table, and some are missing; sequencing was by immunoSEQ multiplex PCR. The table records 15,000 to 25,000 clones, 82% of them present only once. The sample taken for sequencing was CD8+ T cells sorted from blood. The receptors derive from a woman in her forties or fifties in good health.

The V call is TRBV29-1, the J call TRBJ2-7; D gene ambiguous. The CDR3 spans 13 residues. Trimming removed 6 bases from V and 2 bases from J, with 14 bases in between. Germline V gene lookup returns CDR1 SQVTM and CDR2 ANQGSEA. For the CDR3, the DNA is TGCAGCGTAGGTGCTCGTGAGCCCTACGAGCAGTACTTC. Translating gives CSVGAREPYEQYF.

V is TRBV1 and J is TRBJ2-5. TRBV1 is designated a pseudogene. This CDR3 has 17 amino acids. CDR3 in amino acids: CTSSQEFWRIPGATQYF. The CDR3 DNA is TGCACCAGCAGCCAAGAATTTTGGAGGATCCCCGGGGCGACCCAGTACTTC.

The CDR3 sequence is CASSPRVSGLSYNEQFF. CDR3 bases: TGTGCCAGCAGCCCCCGGGTTAGCGGACTCTCCTACAATGAGCAGTTCTTC. The gene calls are TRBV11-2 and TRBJ2-1, with D maybe TRBD2 (6 bases). CDR1 is SGHAT, CDR2 FQNNGV, per germline. This CDR3 is 17 amino acids long. V lost 5 bases and J lost 0, with 17 bases in between.

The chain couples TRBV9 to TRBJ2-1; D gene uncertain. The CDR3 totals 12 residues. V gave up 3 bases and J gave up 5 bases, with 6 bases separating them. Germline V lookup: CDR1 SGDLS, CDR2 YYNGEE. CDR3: CASSGFHNEQFF. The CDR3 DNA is TGTGCCAGCAGCGGATTTCACAATGAGCAGTTCTTC. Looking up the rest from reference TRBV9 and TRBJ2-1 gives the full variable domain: DSGVTQTPKHLITATGQRVTLRCSPRSGDLSVYWYQQSLDQGLQFLIQYYNGEERAKGNILERFSAQQFPDLHSELNLSSLELGDSALYFCASSGFHNEQFFGPGTRLTVL.

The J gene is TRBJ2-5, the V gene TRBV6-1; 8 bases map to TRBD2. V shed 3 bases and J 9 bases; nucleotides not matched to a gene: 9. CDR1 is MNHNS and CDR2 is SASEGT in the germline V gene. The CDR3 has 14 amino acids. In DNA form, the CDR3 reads TGTGCCAGCAGTGAGTTTGCGGGAGGTCTGCCCCAGTACTTC. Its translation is CASSEFAGGLPQYF.

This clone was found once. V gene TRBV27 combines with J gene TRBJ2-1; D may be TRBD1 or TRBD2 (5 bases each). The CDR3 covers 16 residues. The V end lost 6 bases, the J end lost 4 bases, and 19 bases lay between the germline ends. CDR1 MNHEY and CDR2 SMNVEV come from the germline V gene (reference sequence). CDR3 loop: CASSPVGEQAYNEQFF. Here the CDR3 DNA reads TGTGCCAGCAGCCCGGTCGGGGAACAGGCATACAATGAGCAGTTCTTC.

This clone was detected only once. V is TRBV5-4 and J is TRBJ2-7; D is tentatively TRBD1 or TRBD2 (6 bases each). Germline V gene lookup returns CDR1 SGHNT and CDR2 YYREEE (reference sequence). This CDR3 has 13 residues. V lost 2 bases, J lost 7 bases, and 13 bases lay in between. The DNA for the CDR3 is TGTGCCAGCAGCTTCGGGGGCTCGGGGGAGCAGTACTTC. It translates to CASSFGGSGEQYF. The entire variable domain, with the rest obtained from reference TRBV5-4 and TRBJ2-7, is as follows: ETGVTQSPTHLIKTRGQQVTLRCSSQSGHNTVSWYQQALGQGPQFIFQYYREEENGRGNFPPRFSGLQFPNYSSELNVNALELDDSALYLCASSFGGSGEQYFGPGTRLTVT.

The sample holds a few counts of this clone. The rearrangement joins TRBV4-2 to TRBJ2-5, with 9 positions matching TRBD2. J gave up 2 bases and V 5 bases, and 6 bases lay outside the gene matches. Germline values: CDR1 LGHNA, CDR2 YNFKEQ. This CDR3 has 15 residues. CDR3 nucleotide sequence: TGTGCCAGCAGCGCGTCGCGGGGGGGTCAAGAGACCCAGTACTTC. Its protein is CASSASRGGQETQYF.

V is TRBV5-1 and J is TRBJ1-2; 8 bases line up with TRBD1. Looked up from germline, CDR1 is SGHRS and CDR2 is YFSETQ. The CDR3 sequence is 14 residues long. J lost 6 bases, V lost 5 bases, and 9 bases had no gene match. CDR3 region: CASSSRTGMDGYTF. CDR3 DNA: TGCGCCAGCAGTTCCCGGACAGGGATGGATGGCTACACCTTC.

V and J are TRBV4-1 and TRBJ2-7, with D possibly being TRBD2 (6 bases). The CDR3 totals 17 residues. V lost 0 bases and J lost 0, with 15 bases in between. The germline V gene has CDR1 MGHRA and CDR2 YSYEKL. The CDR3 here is CASSQDLRVGSSYEQYF. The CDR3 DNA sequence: TGCGCCAGCAGCCAAGACCTCCGGGTCGGGAGCTCCTACGAGCAGTACTTC.

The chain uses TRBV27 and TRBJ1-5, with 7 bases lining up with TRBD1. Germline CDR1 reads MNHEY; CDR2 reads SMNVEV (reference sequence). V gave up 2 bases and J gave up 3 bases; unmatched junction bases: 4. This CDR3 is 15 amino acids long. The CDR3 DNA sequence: TGTGCCAGCAGTTTAAACAGGGGCGCCAATCAGCCCCAGCATTTT. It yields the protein CASSLNRGANQPQHF.

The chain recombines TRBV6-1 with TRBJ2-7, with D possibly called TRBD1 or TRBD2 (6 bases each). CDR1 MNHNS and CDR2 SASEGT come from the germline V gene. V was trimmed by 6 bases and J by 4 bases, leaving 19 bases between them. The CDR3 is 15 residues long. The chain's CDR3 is CASRGGHVGPYEQYF. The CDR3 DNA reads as TGTGCCAGCAGGGGGGGACACGTAGGACCTTACGAGCAGTACTTC.

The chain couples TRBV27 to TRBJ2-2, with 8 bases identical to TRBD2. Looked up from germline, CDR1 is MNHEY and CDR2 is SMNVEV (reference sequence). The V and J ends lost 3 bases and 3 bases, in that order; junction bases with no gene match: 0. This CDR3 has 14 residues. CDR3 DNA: TGTGCCAGCAGTTTCGGGGGGGACACCGGGGAGCTGTTTTTT. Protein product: CASSFGGDTGELFF.

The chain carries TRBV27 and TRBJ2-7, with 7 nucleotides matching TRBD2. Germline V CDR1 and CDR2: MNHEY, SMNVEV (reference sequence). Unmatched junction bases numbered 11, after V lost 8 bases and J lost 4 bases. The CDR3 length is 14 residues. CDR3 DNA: TGTGCCAGCCAACCGGGACTATCGATATACGAGCAGTACTTC. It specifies CASQPGLSIYEQYF.

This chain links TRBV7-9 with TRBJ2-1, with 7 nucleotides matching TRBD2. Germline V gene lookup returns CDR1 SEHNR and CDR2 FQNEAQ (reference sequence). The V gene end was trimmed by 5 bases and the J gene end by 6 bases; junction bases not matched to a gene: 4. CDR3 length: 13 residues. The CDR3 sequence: CASSPWEGNEQFF. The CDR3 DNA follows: TGTGCCAGCAGCCCCTGGGAGGGCAATGAGCAGTTCTTC.

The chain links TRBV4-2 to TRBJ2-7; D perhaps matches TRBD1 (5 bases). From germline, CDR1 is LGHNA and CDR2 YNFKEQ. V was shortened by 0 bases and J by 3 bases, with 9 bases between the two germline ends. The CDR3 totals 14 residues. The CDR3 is CASSQESQGYEQYF. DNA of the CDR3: TGTGCCAGCAGCCAAGAATCCCAGGGCTACGAGCAGTACTTC.

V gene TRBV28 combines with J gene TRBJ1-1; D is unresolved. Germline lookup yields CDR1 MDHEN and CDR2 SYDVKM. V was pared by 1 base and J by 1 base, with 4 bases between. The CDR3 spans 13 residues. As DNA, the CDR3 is TGTGCCAGCAGTTTATCAGGGAACACTGAAGCTTTCTTT. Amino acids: CASSLSGNTEAFF.

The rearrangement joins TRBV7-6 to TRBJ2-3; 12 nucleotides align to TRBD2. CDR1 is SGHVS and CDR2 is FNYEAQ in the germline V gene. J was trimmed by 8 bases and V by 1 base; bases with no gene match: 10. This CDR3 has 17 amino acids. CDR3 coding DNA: TGTGCCAGCAGCTTAGAGGGTTCACTAGCGGGGGGCGGTACGCAGTATTTT. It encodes CASSLEGSLAGGGTQYF.

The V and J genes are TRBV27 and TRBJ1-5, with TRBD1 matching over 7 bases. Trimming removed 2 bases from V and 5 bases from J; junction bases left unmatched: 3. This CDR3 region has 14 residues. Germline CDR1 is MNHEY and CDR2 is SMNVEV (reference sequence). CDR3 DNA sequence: TGTGCCAGCAGTTTAAGGGGGCCGGATCAGCCCCAGCATTTT. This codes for CASSLRGPDQPQHF.

CDR3 sequence: CASSIATGVLPSEQYF. For the CDR3, the DNA is TGTGCCAGCAGCATCGCGACAGGGGTTCTCCCATCCGAGCAGTACTTC. V and J are TRBV28 and TRBJ2-7; 8 nucleotides align to TRBD1. This CDR3 spans 16 amino acids. Germline lookup yields CDR1 MDHEN and CDR2 SYDVKM. Trimming cost V 6 bases and J 6 bases; bases outside gene matches: 16.

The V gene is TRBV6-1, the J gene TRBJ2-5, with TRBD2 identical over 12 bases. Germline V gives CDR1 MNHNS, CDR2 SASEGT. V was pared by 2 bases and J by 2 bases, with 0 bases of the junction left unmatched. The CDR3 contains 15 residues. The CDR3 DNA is TGTGCCAGCAGTGAACTAGCGGGGGGGCAAGAGACCCAGTACTTC. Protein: CASSELAGGQETQYF.

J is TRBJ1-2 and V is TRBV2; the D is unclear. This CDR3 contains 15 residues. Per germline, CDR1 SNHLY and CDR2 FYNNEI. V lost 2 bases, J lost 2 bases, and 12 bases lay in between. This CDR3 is CASSETPAKNYGYTF. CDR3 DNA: TGTGCCAGCAGTGAAACTCCGGCGAAGAACTATGGCTACACCTTC.

The chain's CDR3 is CASSVSQAYNEQFF. CDR3 nucleotide sequence: TGTGCCAGCAGCGTATCACAAGCCTACAATGAGCAGTTCTTC. This sequence joins TRBV9 and TRBJ2-1; D remains ambiguous. Germline CDR1 and CDR2: SGDLS and YYNGEE. V lost 1 base to trimming and J lost 2 bases, with 7 bases between them. The CDR3 contains 14 residues.

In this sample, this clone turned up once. The CDR3 DNA reads as TGTGCCAGCGGTAGCGAGGGGGTCGGCTACACCTTC. Its protein product is CASGSEGVGYTF. This rearrangement joins TRBV9 to TRBJ1-2; D is perhaps TRBD1 (6 bases). V was clipped by 7 bases and J by 8 bases, with 15 bases between them. This CDR3 contains 12 residues. Germline CDR1 SGDLS, CDR2 YYNGEE.

The CDR3 DNA follows: TGTGCCAGTAGTAGTTCCGGGGGGGCCGAGGGTGAGCAGTTCTTC. Amino acid sequence: CASSSSGGAEGEQFF. J is TRBJ2-1 and V is TRBV19; 8 nucleotides match TRBD2. Germline loops: CDR1 LNHDA, CDR2 SQIVND (reference sequence). The J segment lost 9 bases and the V segment lost 4 bases, leaving 11 bases of the junction unmatched. This CDR3 contains 15 residues.

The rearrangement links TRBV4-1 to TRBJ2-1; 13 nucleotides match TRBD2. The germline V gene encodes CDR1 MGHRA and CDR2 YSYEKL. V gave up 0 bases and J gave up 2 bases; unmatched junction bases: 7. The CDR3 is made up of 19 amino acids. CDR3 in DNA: TGCGCCAGCAGCCAAGAAGGACTAGCGGGAGAGTCCCCCTACAATGAGCAGTTCTTC. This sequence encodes CASSQEGLAGESPYNEQFF.

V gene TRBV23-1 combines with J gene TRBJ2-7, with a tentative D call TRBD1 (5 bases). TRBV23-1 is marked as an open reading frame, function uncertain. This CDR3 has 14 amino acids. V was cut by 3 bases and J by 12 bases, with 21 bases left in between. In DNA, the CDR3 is TGCGCCAGCAGTCACCGGACACGCTCCTACGATGGGTACTTC. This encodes CASSHRTRSYDGYF.

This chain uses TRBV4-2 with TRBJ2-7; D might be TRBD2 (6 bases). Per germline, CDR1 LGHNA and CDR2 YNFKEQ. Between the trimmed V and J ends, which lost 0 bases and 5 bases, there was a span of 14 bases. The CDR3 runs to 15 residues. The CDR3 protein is CASSQDGRELHEQYF. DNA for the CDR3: TGTGCCAGCAGCCAAGATGGACGGGAGCTCCACGAGCAGTACTTC.

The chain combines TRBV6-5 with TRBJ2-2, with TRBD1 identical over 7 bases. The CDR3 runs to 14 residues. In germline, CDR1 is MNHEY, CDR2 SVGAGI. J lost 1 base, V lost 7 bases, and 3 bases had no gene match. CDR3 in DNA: TGTGCCAGCACCGACAGGGAGAACACCGGGGAGCTGTTTTTT. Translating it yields CASTDRENTGELFF.

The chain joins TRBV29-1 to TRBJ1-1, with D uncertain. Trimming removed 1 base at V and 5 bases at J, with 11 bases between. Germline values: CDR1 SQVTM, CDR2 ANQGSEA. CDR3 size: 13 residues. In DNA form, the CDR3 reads TGCAGCGTTGAAGGCAGATCGGGGACTGAAGCTTTCTTT. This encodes CSVEGRSGTEAFF.

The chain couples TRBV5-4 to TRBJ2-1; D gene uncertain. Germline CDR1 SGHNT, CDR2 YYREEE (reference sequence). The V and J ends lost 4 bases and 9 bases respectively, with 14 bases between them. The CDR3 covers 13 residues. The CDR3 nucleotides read TGTGCCAGCAGCCGCGCCCCCGACACTGAGCAGTTCTTC. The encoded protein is CASSRAPDTEQFF.

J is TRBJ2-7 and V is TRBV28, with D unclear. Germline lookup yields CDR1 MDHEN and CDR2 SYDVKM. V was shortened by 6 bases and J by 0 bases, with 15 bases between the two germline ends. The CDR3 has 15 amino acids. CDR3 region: CASSQIALSSYEQYF. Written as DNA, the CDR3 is TGTGCCAGCAGCCAGATAGCCCTATCCTCCTACGAGCAGTACTTC.